The source of this TCR beta chain is a study of response to subunit inactivated influenza vaccine listed by TCRdb under 2018. Background for the entire study: Deep quantitative profiling of the T cell receptor repertoire was used in the study to follow responses to a trivalent subunit inactivated influenza vaccine. On the study overall, not on this receptor specifically: According to the authors, only a limited number of new T cells may be recruited by each seasonal influenza vaccination.

Libraries were made using RT-PCR. The data were produced on an Illumina HiSeq 2500. TCRdb passed the public sequencing reads through fastp at Q25 and MiXCR, retaining productive beta sequences. For every CDR3 protein sequence, its rows merge into one entry that carries the most common genes and DNA. This sample is represented by 500,000 or so distinct CDR3 sequences; 10% to 11% of them were singletons. Roughly 12% of the sample is in the top ten clones. On this clonotype itself: It has no known antigen specificity. The sample holds no much larger clone one base away, and base qualities are not on file.

CDR1 and CDR2, looked up from the germline V gene, are MGHRA and YSYEKL. The germline ends are 9 bases apart after V is trimmed by 0 bases and J by 0 bases. Measured from the cysteine to the phenylalanine, the CDR3 is 16 residues long. CDR3 DNA only is kept here, 48 bases in frame from base 1. What the time point label conveys for this sample: more than 40 days after influenza vaccine administration. The V and J genes are TRBV4-1 and TRBJ2-1, with the D gene too uncertain to name. This TCR was sampled from a man aged 45-65 years who received an inactivated influenza vaccine. Donor details come from another sample of the same person, matched by shared clones. The input for sequencing was PBMCs from blood, taken about 40 days after vaccination. CDR3 region: CASSQDSQSSYNEQFF. The nucleotide sequence is TGCGCCAGCAGCCAAGATTCGCAGAGCTCCTACAATGAGCAGTTCTTC.